The rows below give T cell receptor beta chains drawn from one sample of a study of blood T cell repertoires in COVID-19. TCRdb's table, derived via immunoSEQ multiplex PCR, lists solely in-frame clones and lacks some. The repertoire holds some 150,000 clones, with 84% as singletons. Sequencing was performed on PBMCs or T cells enriched from blood (not recorded which). Source of these receptors: a woman in her forties or fifties who had been exposed to COVID-19. Each CDR3 is given with its conserved first and last residue. The order of the fields is J gene, V gene, D gene, clone size, CDR3 DNA, CDR3 protein. The D gene is left open where the match is weak. Clone size is not always given. Where it is, it says once, few, many or a class for expanded clones.

J gene: TRBJ1-1
V gene: TRBV19
D gene: NA
clone size: NA
CDR3 DNA: TGTGCCAGTAGTTCCCCAGGTGGAAGTTACACTGAAGCTTTCTTT
CDR3 protein: CASSSPGGSYTEAFF

J gene: TRBJ1-5
V gene: TRBV7-9
D gene: TRBD1
clone size: NA
CDR3 DNA: TGTGCCAGCAGCCGGGACAGTGTCAATCAGCCCCAGCATTTT
CDR3 protein: CASSRDSVNQPQHF

J gene: TRBJ2-7
V gene: TRBV15
D gene: NA
clone size: once
CDR3 DNA: TGTGCCACCAGCAGAGATATGCAGGGGGGCTCCTACGAGCAGTACTTC
CDR3 protein: CATSRDMQGGSYEQYF

J gene: TRBJ2-5
V gene: TRBV15
D gene: NA
clone size: NA
CDR3 DNA: TGTGCCACCAGCAGAGTTTCCGGCATCCCTCGGGGGGAGACCCAGTACTTC
CDR3 protein: CATSRVSGIPRGETQYF

J gene: TRBJ2-7
V gene: TRBV4-1
D gene: NA
clone size: many
CDR3 DNA: TGCGCCAGCAGCCAAGTAGACCACAGGCTTGACGAGCAGTACTTC
CDR3 protein: CASSQVDHRLDEQYF

J gene: TRBJ1-1
V gene: TRBV27
D gene: TRBD1
clone size: NA
CDR3 DNA: TGTGCCAGCAGTTTTGGGACAGGGCTGAACACTGAAGCTTTCTTT
CDR3 protein: CASSFGTGLNTEAFF

J gene: TRBJ1-5
V gene: TRBV6-5
D gene: TRBD1
clone size: NA
CDR3 DNA: TGTGCCACCATCGTCGGGACAGGGGGCGGTCAGCCCCAGCATTTT
CDR3 protein: CATIVGTGGGQPQHF

J gene: TRBJ1-2
V gene: TRBV5-1
D gene: NA
clone size: NA
CDR3 DNA: TGCGCCAGCAGCTTGGTGGGGGCGGGCCCTGGCTACACCTTC
CDR3 protein: CASSLVGAGPGYTF

J gene: TRBJ2-4
V gene: TRBV3-1/TRBV3-2
D gene: TRBD2
clone size: NA
CDR3 DNA: TGTGCCAGCAGCCCGCGGGGTAGCGGGATACTAGCCAAAAACATTCAGTACTTC
CDR3 protein: CASSPRGSGILAKNIQYF

J gene: TRBJ2-1
V gene: TRBV6-2/TRBV6-3
D gene: TRBD1
clone size: once
CDR3 DNA: TGTGCCAGCAGTCACCCCCCCGGGACAGGGCATTCTTTCGATGAGCAGTTCTTC
CDR3 protein: CASSHPPGTGHSFDEQFF

J gene: TRBJ1-4
V gene: TRBV15
D gene: NA
clone size: NA
CDR3 DNA: TGTGCCACCAGCAGAGATTTAGCGGGACCTAATGAAAAACTGTTTTTT
CDR3 protein: CATSRDLAGPNEKLFF

J gene: TRBJ2-1
V gene: TRBV6-5
D gene: NA
clone size: NA
CDR3 DNA: TGTGCCGGAGCGTGGGAGTTTTTCAATGAGCAGTTCTTC
CDR3 protein: CAGAWEFFNEQFF

J gene: TRBJ1-6
V gene: TRBV5-1
D gene: TRBD1
clone size: NA
CDR3 DNA: TGCGCCAGCAGCTTGGGGACAGGCTCCTATAATTCACCCCTCCACTTT
CDR3 protein: CASSLGTGSYNSPLHF

J gene: TRBJ2-7
V gene: TRBV5-1
D gene: TRBD2
clone size: NA
CDR3 DNA: TGCGCCAGCAGCTTGTCCGGGACTAGGGCGCCCTACGAGCAGTACTTC
CDR3 protein: CASSLSGTRAPYEQYF

J gene: TRBJ1-1
V gene: TRBV5-1
D gene: NA
clone size: NA
CDR3 DNA: TGCGCCAGCAGCTATCAAGCCGGCACTGAAGCTTTCTTT
CDR3 protein: CASSYQAGTEAFF

J gene: TRBJ1-2
V gene: TRBV5-1
D gene: NA
clone size: once
CDR3 DNA: TGCGCCAGCAGCCCACGGACAGAAGCTAACTATGGCTACACCTTC
CDR3 protein: CASSPRTEANYGYTF

J gene: TRBJ2-3
V gene: TRBV12-2
D gene: NA
clone size: NA
CDR3 DNA: TGTGCAAGTCGCTCCCCTTCCCACAGCGGGGGGCCCGGAGATACGCAGTATTTT
CDR3 protein: CASRSPSHSGGPGDTQYF

J gene: TRBJ2-3
V gene: TRBV29-1
D gene: TRBD2
clone size: NA
CDR3 DNA: TGCAGCGTTGTAAGACTAGCGGGAGGAACAGATACGCAGTATTTT
CDR3 protein: CSVVRLAGGTDTQYF

J gene: TRBJ2-5
V gene: TRBV7-2
D gene: TRBD2
clone size: NA
CDR3 DNA: TGTGCCAGCAGCCCCCTAGCTCTAGCGGGAGGTCAAGAGACCCAGTACTTC
CDR3 protein: CASSPLALAGGQETQYF

J gene: TRBJ2-7
V gene: TRBV5-4
D gene: TRBD1
clone size: NA
CDR3 DNA: TGTGCCAGCAGCTTGAATATGGCAGGGGGTGAGCAGTACTTC
CDR3 protein: CASSLNMAGGEQYF

J gene: TRBJ2-1
V gene: TRBV7-2
D gene: NA
clone size: NA
CDR3 DNA: TGTGCCAGCAGCTTAGGGCCCACGAATGAGCAGTTCTTC
CDR3 protein: CASSLGPTNEQFF

J gene: TRBJ2-3
V gene: TRBV6-4
D gene: NA
clone size: NA
CDR3 DNA: TGTGCCAGCAGTGAACAGCGGAGGGGTACGCAGTATTTT
CDR3 protein: CASSEQRRGTQYF

J gene: TRBJ2-7
V gene: TRBV9
D gene: NA
clone size: NA
CDR3 DNA: TGTGCCAGCAGCGCCTCGGGGGGCCCGTACGAGCAGTACTTC
CDR3 protein: CASSASGGPYEQYF

J gene: TRBJ1-2
V gene: TRBV20-1
D gene: TRBD1
clone size: NA
CDR3 DNA: TGCAGTGCTAGTCCCCCAGGGGGTAGCGGCTACACCTTC
CDR3 protein: CSASPPGGSGYTF

J gene: TRBJ2-1
V gene: TRBV7-3
D gene: TRBD2
clone size: NA
CDR3 DNA: TGTGCCAGCAGCACAGGAATCGGGACTAGGGGATACAATGAGCAGTTCTTC
CDR3 protein: CASSTGIGTRGYNEQFF

J gene: TRBJ2-7
V gene: TRBV7-2
D gene: TRBD2
clone size: once
CDR3 DNA: TGTGCCAGCAGTGCGGGACTAGCGGGGTTGCAAGAATACGAGCAGTACTTC
CDR3 protein: CASSAGLAGLQEYEQYF

J gene: TRBJ1-6
V gene: TRBV5-1
D gene: NA
clone size: NA
CDR3 DNA: TGCGCCAGCAGCTTGGGCAGGGAAACTTCACCCCTCCACTTT
CDR3 protein: CASSLGRETSPLHF

J gene: TRBJ2-4
V gene: TRBV18
D gene: NA
clone size: once
CDR3 DNA: TGTGCCAGCTCACCGGCGGAGAAAAACATTCAGTACTTC
CDR3 protein: CASSPAEKNIQYF

J gene: TRBJ1-1
V gene: TRBV25-1
D gene: NA
clone size: NA
CDR3 DNA: TGTGCCAGCAGTGGGGGGGGAACTGAAGCTTTCTTT
CDR3 protein: CASSGGGTEAFF

J gene: TRBJ2-1
V gene: TRBV2
D gene: NA
clone size: few
CDR3 DNA: TGTGCCAGCAGTGATAGCGGTAGCTCCTACAATGAGCAGTTCTTC
CDR3 protein: CASSDSGSSYNEQFF